This T cell receptor (beta chain) was obtained from a study of T cells after yellow fever vaccination. Study-level background: Fractions of limited cellularity were prepared by means of SMART-Seq v4 Ultra Low Input.

TCRdb reprocessed the 5' RACE reads via MiXCR and lists one record per CDR3 protein. This sample has 500,000 to 700,000 distinct CDR3 sequences; over 15% occur once, and the top ten carry roughly an eighth. Losses at the gene ends were 0 bases for V and 0 bases for J; bases not matched to a gene: 6. Germline-derived CDR1 and CDR2 are SGHTA and FQGNSA. This CDR3 comprises 17 residues. Overall study results and limits: Of the clonotypes, a small share occurred in both CD4 and CD8 compartments.

In regard to this clonotype: As yet, its antigen is unknown.

This TCR derives from a man aged 30-40 years who received the YFV17D yellow fever vaccine. This chain joins TRBV7-2 and TRBJ2-3; 7 nucleotides line up with TRBD2. Specimen: PBMCs, collected 15 days after the yellow fever booster vaccination. DNA for the CDR3: TGTGCCAGCAGCTTAGCCCCAGCGGGGCTTAGCACAGATACGCAGTATTTT. Amino acids: CASSLAPAGLSTDTQYF.